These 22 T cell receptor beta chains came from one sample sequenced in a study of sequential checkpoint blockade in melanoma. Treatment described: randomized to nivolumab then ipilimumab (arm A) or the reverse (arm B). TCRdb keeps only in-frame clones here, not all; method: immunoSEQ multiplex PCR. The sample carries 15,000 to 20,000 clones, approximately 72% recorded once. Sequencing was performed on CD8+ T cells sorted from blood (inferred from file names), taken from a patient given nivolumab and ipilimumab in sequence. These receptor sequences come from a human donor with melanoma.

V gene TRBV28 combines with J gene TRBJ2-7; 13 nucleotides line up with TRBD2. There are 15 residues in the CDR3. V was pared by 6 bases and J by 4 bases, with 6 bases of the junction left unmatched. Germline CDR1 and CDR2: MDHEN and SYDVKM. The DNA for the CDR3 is TGTGCCAGCAGCACGGGACTAGCGGGAAAGTACGAGCAGTACTTC. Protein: CASSTGLAGKYEQYF. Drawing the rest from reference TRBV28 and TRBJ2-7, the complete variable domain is DVKVTQSSRYLVKRTGEKVFLECVQDMDHENMFWYRQDPGLGLRLIYFSYDVKMKEKGDIPEGYSVSREKKERFSLILESASTNQTSMYLCASSTGLAGKYEQYFGPGTRLTVT.

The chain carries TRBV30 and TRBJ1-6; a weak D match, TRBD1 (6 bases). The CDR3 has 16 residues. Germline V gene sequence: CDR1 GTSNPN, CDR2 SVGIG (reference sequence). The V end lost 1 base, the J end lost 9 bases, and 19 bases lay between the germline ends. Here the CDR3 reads CAWSEGTTIGGSPLHF. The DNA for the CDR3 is TGTGCCTGGAGTGAGGGGACCACGATAGGGGGTTCACCCCTCCACTTT.

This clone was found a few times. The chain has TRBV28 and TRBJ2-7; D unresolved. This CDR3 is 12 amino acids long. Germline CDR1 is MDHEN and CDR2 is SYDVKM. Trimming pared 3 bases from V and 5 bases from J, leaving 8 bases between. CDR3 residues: CASSFSVDEQYF. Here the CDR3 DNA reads TGTGCCAGCAGTTTCAGTGTGGACGAGCAGTACTTC. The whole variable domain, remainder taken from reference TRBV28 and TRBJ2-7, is DVKVTQSSRYLVKRTGEKVFLECVQDMDHENMFWYRQDPGLGLRLIYFSYDVKMKEKGDIPEGYSVSREKKERFSLILESASTNQTSMYLCASSFSVDEQYFGPGTRLTVT.

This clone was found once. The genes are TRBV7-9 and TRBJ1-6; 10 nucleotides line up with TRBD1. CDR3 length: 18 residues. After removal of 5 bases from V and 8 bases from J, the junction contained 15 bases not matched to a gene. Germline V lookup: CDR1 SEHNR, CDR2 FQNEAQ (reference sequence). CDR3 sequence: CASSPHTTGGKEDSPLHF. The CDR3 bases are TGTGCCAGCAGCCCTCATACGACAGGGGGCAAGGAGGATTCACCCCTCCACTTT.

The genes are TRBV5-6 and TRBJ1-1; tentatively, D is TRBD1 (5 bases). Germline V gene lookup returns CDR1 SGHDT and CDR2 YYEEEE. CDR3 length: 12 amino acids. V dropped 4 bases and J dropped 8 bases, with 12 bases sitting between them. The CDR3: CASSDGHPEAFF. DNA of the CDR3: TGTGCCAGCAGCGACGGACACCCGGAAGCTTTCTTT.

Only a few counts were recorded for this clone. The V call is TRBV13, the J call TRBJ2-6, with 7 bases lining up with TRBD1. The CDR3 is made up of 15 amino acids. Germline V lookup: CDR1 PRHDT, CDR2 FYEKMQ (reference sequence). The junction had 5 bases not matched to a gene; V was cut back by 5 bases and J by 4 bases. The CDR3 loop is CASSPGQTGANVLTF. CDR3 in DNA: TGTGCCAGCAGCCCGGGACAGACAGGGGCCAACGTCCTGACTTTC. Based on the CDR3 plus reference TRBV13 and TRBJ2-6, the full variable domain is AAGVIQSPRHLIKEKRETATLKCYPIPRHDTVYWYQQGPGQDPQFLISFYEKMQSDKGSIPDRFSAQQFSDYHSELNMSSLELGDSALYFCASSPGQTGANVLTFGAGSRLTVL.

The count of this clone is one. The CDR3 sequence is CASSVAPGQNEKLFF. Here the CDR3 DNA reads TGTGCCAGCAGCGTGGCGCCGGGACAGAATGAAAAACTGTTTTTT. The genes are TRBV9 and TRBJ1-4; TRBD1 aligns across 7 bases. The germline gives CDR1 SGDLS, CDR2 YYNGEE. The V segment lost 2 bases and the J segment 5 bases; nucleotides outside the gene matches: 6. CDR3 length: 15 residues. The full variable domain, rest sourced from reference TRBV9 and TRBJ1-4, is DSGVTQTPKHLITATGQRVTLRCSPRSGDLSVYWYQQSLDQGLQFLIQYYNGEERAKGNILERFSAQQFPDLHSELNLSSLELGDSALYFCASSVAPGQNEKLFFGSGTQLSVL.

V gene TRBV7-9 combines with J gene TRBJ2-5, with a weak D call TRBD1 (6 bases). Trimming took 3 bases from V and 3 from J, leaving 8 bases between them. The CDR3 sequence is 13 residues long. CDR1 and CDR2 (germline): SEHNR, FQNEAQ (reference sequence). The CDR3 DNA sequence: TGTGCCAGCAGCTTTTGGACAGAAGAGACCCAGTACTTC. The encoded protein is CASSFWTEETQYF.

CDR3 nucleotides: TGTGCCAGCACCCCCGGTAGTAGGACAGGCCTGTACGAGCAGTACTTC. Its protein is CASTPGSRTGLYEQYF. The chain uses TRBV2 and TRBJ2-7, with 7 bases that match TRBD1. Germline lookup yields CDR1 SNHLY and CDR2 FYNNEI. CDR3 length: 16 residues. V shed 7 bases, J shed 4 bases, and the junction held 16 bases outside the gene matches.

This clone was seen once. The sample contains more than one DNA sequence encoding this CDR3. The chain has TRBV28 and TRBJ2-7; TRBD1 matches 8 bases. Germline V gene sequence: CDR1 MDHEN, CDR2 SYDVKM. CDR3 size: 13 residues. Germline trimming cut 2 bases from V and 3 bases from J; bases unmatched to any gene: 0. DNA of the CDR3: TGTGCCAGCAGTTTAGGACAGGGCTACGAGCAGTACTTC. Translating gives CASSLGQGYEQYF. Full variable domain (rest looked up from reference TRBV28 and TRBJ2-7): DVKVTQSSRYLVKRTGEKVFLECVQDMDHENMFWYRQDPGLGLRLIYFSYDVKMKEKGDIPEGYSVSREKKERFSLILESASTNQTSMYLCASSLGQGYEQYFGPGTRLTVT.

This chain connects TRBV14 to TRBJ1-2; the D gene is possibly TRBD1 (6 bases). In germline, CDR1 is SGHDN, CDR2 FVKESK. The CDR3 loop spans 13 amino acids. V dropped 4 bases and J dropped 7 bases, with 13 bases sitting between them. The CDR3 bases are TGTGCCAGCAGCCCCGCCGGGACATCTGGCTACACCTTC. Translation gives CASSPAGTSGYTF.

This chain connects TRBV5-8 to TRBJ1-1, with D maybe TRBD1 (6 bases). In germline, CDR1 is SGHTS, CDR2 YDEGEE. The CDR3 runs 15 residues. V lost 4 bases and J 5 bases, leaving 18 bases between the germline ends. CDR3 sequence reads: CASSLRDTRRTEAFF. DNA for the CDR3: TGTGCCAGCAGCCTCAGGGACACCAGGAGGACTGAAGCTTTCTTT.

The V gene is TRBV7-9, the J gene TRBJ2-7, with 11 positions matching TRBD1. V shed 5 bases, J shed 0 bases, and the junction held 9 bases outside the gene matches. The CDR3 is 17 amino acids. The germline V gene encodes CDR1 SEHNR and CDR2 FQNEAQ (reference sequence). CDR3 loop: CASSTRTGGASSYEQYF. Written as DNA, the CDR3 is TGTGCCAGCAGCACCCGGACAGGGGGCGCCAGCTCCTACGAGCAGTACTTC.

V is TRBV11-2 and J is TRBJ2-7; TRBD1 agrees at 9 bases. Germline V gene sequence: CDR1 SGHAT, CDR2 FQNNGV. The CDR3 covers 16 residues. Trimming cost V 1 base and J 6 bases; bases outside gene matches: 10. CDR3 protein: CASSLVGGDRVGEQYF. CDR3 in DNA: TGTGCCAGCAGCTTAGTAGGGGGGGACAGGGTAGGCGAGCAGTACTTC.

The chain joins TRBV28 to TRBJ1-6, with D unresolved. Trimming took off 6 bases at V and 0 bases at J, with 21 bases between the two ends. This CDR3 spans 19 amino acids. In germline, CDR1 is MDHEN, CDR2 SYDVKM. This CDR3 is CASSSRGMSASSYNSPLHF. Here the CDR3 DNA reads TGTGCCAGCAGCTCACGGGGTATGTCCGCGAGCTCCTATAATTCACCCCTCCACTTT. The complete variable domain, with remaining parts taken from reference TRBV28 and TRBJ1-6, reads DVKVTQSSRYLVKRTGEKVFLECVQDMDHENMFWYRQDPGLGLRLIYFSYDVKMKEKGDIPEGYSVSREKKERFSLILESASTNQTSMYLCASSSRGMSASSYNSPLHFGNGTRLTVT.

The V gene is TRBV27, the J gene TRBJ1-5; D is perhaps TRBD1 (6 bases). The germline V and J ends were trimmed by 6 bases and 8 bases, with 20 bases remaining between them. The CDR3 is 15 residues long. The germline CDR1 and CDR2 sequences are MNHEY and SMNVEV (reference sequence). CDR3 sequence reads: CASRRQDPEIKPQHF. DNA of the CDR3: TGTGCCAGCAGGCGACAGGACCCTGAGATAAAGCCCCAGCATTTT.

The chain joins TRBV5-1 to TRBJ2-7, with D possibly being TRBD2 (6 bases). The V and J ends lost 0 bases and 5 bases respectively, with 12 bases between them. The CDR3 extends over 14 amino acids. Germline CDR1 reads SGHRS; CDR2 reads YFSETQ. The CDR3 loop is CASSLAVGGNEQYF. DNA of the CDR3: TGCGCCAGCAGCTTGGCCGTTGGAGGGAACGAGCAGTACTTC.

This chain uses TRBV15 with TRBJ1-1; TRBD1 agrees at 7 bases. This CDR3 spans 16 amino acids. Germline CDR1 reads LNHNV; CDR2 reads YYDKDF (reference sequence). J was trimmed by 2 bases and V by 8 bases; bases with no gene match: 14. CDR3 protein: CATAKFGTAINTEAFF. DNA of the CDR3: TGTGCCACCGCGAAATTCGGGACAGCGATTAACACTGAAGCTTTCTTT.

The CDR3 loop is CASSVEDRPISGANVLTF. The DNA for the CDR3 is TGTGCCAGCAGCGTAGAGGACAGGCCGATCTCTGGGGCCAACGTCCTGACTTTC. The V call is TRBV9, the J call TRBJ2-6, with 7 positions matching TRBD1. Per the germline V gene, CDR1 is SGDLS and CDR2 is YYNGEE. The CDR3 spans 18 residues. J gave up 0 bases and V 0 bases, and 6 bases lay outside the gene matches.

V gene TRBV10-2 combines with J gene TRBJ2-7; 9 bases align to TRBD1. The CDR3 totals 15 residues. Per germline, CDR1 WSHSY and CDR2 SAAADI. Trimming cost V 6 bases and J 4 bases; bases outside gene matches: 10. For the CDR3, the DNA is TGCGCCAGCAGGGAAGTACAGGGGGCGCGGTACGAGCAGTACTTC. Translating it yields CASREVQGARYEQYF.

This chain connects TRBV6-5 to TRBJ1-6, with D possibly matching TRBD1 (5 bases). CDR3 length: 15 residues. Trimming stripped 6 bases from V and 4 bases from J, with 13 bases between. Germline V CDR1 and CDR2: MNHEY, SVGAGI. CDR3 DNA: TGTGCCAGCAGCGTCGGACAAATATATAATTCACCCCTCCACTTT. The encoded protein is CASSVGQIYNSPLHF.

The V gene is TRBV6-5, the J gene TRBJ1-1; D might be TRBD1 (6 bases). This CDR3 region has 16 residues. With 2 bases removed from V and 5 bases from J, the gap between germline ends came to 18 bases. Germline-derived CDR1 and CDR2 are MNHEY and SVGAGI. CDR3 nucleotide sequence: TGTGCCAGCAGTTACAACAACAGGGTATGGGATACTGAAGCTTTCTTT. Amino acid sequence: CASSYNNRVWDTEAFF.